Following are 29 T cell receptor beta chains from one sample sequenced in a study of vaccination and CD4 T cells after COVID-19. Their specific antigens are unknown. Treatment specified: roughly 11-day PBMC culture with coronavirus spike peptide pools or control peptides (ViraFEST assay). Gathered ahead of the COVID-19 pandemic (2011-2018) were the CD4+ T cells of the unexposed donor. An Oncomine TCR Beta short-read assay was used to sequence the DNA from cultured CD4+ T cells. Genomic DNA was isolated from CD4+ T cells that had been cultured. In TCRdb, the PCR reads were re-called with MiXCR into one record per CDR3 protein. Here the sample spans some 10,000 distinct CDR3 sequences, just under 30% being singletons. Source material: CD4+ T cells from blood, cultured in vitro. The receptor source for this set is a human donor in good health.

This clonotype has more than one count but fewer than ten. V is TRBV2 and J is TRBJ2-7; TRBD1 might be the D (5 bases). V dropped 4 bases and J dropped 2 bases, with 9 bases sitting between them. This CDR3 region has 13 residues. In germline, CDR1 is SNHLY, CDR2 FYNNEI. The CDR3: CASSAWTTYEQYF. Written as DNA, the CDR3 is TGTGCCAGCAGTGCCTGGACAACCTACGAGCAGTACTTC. Complete variable domain (other parts from reference TRBV2 and TRBJ2-7): EPEVTQTPSHQVTQMGQEVILRCVPISNHLYFYWYRQILGQKVEFLVSFYNNEISEKSEIFDDQFSVERPDGSNFTLKIRSTKLEDSAMYFCASSAWTTYEQYFGPGTRLTVT.

The V and J genes are TRBV7-9 and TRBJ1-2; a possible D gene is TRBD1 (6 bases). Germline CDR1 SEHNR, CDR2 FQNEAQ (reference sequence). This CDR3 spans 16 amino acids. V lost 3 bases, J lost 3 bases, and 17 bases lay in between. The CDR3 nucleotides are TGTGCCAGCAGCTTCGGAGGGGGGGGGACACACTATGGCTACACCTTC. Translated, it gives CASSFGGGGTHYGYTF.

The chain carries TRBV10-3 and TRBJ2-7; 12 bases fit TRBD2. Losses at the gene ends were 0 bases for V and 2 bases for J; bases not matched to a gene: 11. This CDR3 is 19 amino acids long. Per germline, CDR1 ENHRY and CDR2 SYGVKD. For the CDR3, the DNA is TGTGCCATCAGTGAGTCGGACGGACTAGCGGGAATTAACCCCTACGAGCAGTACTTC. Translating it yields CAISESDGLAGINPYEQYF.

V and J are TRBV7-2 and TRBJ2-3; TRBD1 matches at 9 bases. V shed 4 bases, J shed 4 bases, and the junction held 3 bases outside the gene matches. The CDR3 is 14 residues long. Germline V gene sequence: CDR1 SGHTA, CDR2 FQGNSA. This CDR3 is CASSSDRGSDTQYF. The CDR3 region has the DNA TGTGCCAGCAGCTCCGACAGGGGGTCAGATACGCAGTATTTT. Together with reference TRBV7-2 and TRBJ2-3, the CDR3 gives the full variable domain: GAGVSQSPSNKVTEKGKDVELRCDPISGHTALYWYRQSLGQGLEFLIYFQGNSAPDKSGLPSDRFSAERTGGSVSTLTIQRTQQEDSAVYLCASSSDRGSDTQYFGPGTRLTVL.

This clonotype was seen a handful of times. The CDR3 nucleotides are TGTGCCAGCTCCGGGAACCACGGGTCTCAGCCCCAGCATTTT. Translating gives CASSGNHGSQPQHF. The rearrangement joins TRBV2 to TRBJ1-5, with D unresolved. V was clipped by 8 bases and J by 6 bases, with 17 bases between them. Looked up from germline, CDR1 is SNHLY and CDR2 is FYNNEI. The length of the CDR3 is 14 residues.

V usage is TRBV6-5 and J usage is TRBJ2-7; 11 bases are shared with TRBD2. Germline V gene lookup returns CDR1 MNHEY and CDR2 SVGAGI. The CDR3 sequence is 13 residues long. With V trimmed by 3 bases and J by 9 bases, 4 bases remained unmatched. DNA for the CDR3: TGTGCCAGCAGTTATGGCCTAGCGGGAGGGCAGTACTTC. It is translated as CASSYGLAGGQYF.

Sample share makes this clonotype medium-sized. The gene calls are TRBV6-1 and TRBJ1-2; D ambiguous. Germline V lookup: CDR1 MNHNS, CDR2 SASEGT. Deletions cut 3 bases from V and 4 bases from J, with 12 bases between. This CDR3 comprises 14 residues. CDR3 in DNA: TGTGCCAGCAGTGACCTGGGCAGCTCCTATGGCTACACCTTC. It encodes CASSDLGSSYGYTF.

This clonotype was detected a few times. This sequence joins TRBV4-2 and TRBJ1-2; a weak D match, TRBD1 (5 bases). Germline lookup yields CDR1 LGHNA and CDR2 YNFKEQ. V shed 1 base and J shed 8 bases, with 17 bases lying between them. The CDR3 has 15 residues. CDR3 sequence reads: CASSQGHRDGGGYTF. CDR3 DNA sequence: TGTGCCAGCAGCCAAGGCCACCGGGACGGGGGAGGCTACACCTTC.

This clonotype appeared a few times. The V and J genes are TRBV18 and TRBJ1-5; D is uncertain. CDR1 and CDR2 (germline): KGHSH, LQKENI. The ends were cut back, 6 bases at V and 7 bases at J, with 13 bases in the middle. The CDR3 has 13 residues. The CDR3 reads CASSQDQEQPQHF. The CDR3 nucleotides read TGTGCCAGCTCGCAAGACCAAGAACAGCCCCAGCATTTT.

The chain couples TRBV6-5 to TRBJ2-1; D remains unclear. CDR1 is MNHEY and CDR2 is SVGAGI in the germline V gene. The CDR3 is made up of 12 amino acids. The ends were cut back, 0 bases at V and 6 bases at J, with 3 bases in the middle. CDR3 amino acids: CASSYSSNEQFF. In DNA, the CDR3 is TGTGCCAGCAGTTACTCTAGCAATGAGCAGTTCTTC.

The sample holds a few counts of this clonotype. V is TRBV5-1 and J is TRBJ2-2; D ambiguous. The V gene's germline CDR1 is SGHRS and CDR2 YFSETQ. The germline V and J ends were trimmed by 0 bases and 3 bases, with 3 bases remaining between them. This CDR3 region has 13 residues. In DNA, the CDR3 is TGCGCCAGCAGCTTGGATTACACCGGGGAGCTGTTTTTT. Its translation is CASSLDYTGELFF.

J is TRBJ2-1 and V is TRBV15; 8 positions match TRBD2. This CDR3 has 14 amino acids. Trimming took 3 bases from V and 6 from J; bases not matched to a gene: 4. Looked up from germline, CDR1 is LNHNV and CDR2 is YYDKDF (reference sequence). The CDR3 spells CATSSRREVNEQFF. The CDR3 nucleotides read TGTGCCACCAGCAGTAGGCGGGAGGTCAATGAGCAGTTCTTC.

The V call is TRBV24-1, the J call TRBJ1-2; TRBD1 might be the D (5 bases). CDR1 is KGHDR and CDR2 is SFDVKD in the germline V gene. This CDR3 contains 13 residues. Trimming took 10 bases from V and 3 from J, leaving 14 bases between them. In DNA form, the CDR3 reads TGTGCCACTCGGGGGGGGAGCGACTATGGCTACACCTTC. As protein: CATRGGSDYGYTF.

This clonotype is medium-sized within its sample. The rearrangement links TRBV6-1 to TRBJ1-2; 7 positions match TRBD1. The V gene end was trimmed by 6 bases and the J gene end by 5 bases; junction bases not matched to a gene: 6. The germline V gene has CDR1 MNHNS and CDR2 SASEGT. CDR3 length equals 13 residues. This CDR3 is CASSQGGFYGYTF. In DNA, the CDR3 is TGTGCCAGCAGCCAGGGGGGATTTTATGGCTACACCTTC.

This clonotype appeared a few times. The V and J genes are TRBV7-2 and TRBJ2-7; TRBD2 matches at 9 bases. The germline V gene encodes CDR1 SGHTA and CDR2 FQGNSA. V was pared by 1 base and J by 3 bases, with 7 bases of the junction left unmatched. The CDR3 has 16 residues. The CDR3 reads CASSLGPRTSDYEQYF. Written as DNA, the CDR3 is TGTGCCAGCAGCTTAGGCCCCAGGACTAGCGACTACGAGCAGTACTTC.

This clonotype was detected a few times. The rearrangement links TRBV2 to TRBJ1-5; maybe TRBD1 (5 bases). Germline loops: CDR1 SNHLY, CDR2 FYNNEI. Trimming left V 4 bases short and J 6 bases short, with 10 bases between. CDR3 length: 13 residues. The CDR3 loop reads CASSGGLGQPQHF. The CDR3, as DNA: TGTGCCAGCAGTGGGGGCCTCGGTCAGCCCCAGCATTTT.

The V and J genes are TRBV19 and TRBJ2-3; no reliable D call. V lost 3 bases and J 2 bases, leaving 9 bases between the germline ends. Looked up from germline, CDR1 is LNHDA and CDR2 is SQIVND (reference sequence). The CDR3 covers 14 residues. CDR3 amino acids: CASSIPLHTDTQYF. CDR3 nucleotide sequence: TGTGCCAGTAGTATCCCCCTCCACACAGATACGCAGTATTTT. The whole variable domain, filled in from reference TRBV19 and TRBJ2-3, reads DGGITQSPKYLFRKEGQNVTLSCEQNLNHDAMYWYRQDPGQGLRLIYYSQIVNDFQKGDIAEGYSVSREKKESFPLTVTSAQKNPTAFYLCASSIPLHTDTQYFGPGTRLTVL.

This clonotype has only a few counts. As DNA, the CDR3 is TGTGCCAGCAGCTTAGCAGGGCCGGGCGGGCAGCCCCAGCATTTT. It translates to CASSLAGPGGQPQHF. This chain connects TRBV7-6 to TRBJ1-5; D unclear. Trimming left V 0 bases short and J 7 bases short, with 13 bases between. Germline CDR1 is SGHVS and CDR2 is FNYEAQ. The CDR3 runs 15 residues.

In this sample, this clonotype turned up once. The rearrangement links TRBV12-3 or TRBV12-4 to TRBJ2-2; TRBD2 agrees at 8 bases. V was pared by 8 bases and J by 6 bases, with 8 bases of the junction left unmatched. This CDR3 has 14 amino acids. CDR3 nucleotide sequence: TGTGCCAGCTTTTACGCGGGGGGTTCCGGGGAGCTGTTTTTT. It specifies CASFYAGGSGELFF.

This chain links TRBV6-5 with TRBJ2-3; D is unresolved. V dropped 4 bases and J dropped 0 bases, with 8 bases sitting between them. Germline values: CDR1 MNHEY, CDR2 SVGAGI. This CDR3 is built from 14 residues. The CDR3 sequence is CASSSGYSTDTQYF. The CDR3 DNA is TGTGCCAGCAGTTCCGGATATAGCACAGATACGCAGTATTTT.

This clonotype was counted a few times. The chain is built from TRBV19 and TRBJ2-1; 7 bases map to TRBD2. Per the germline V gene, CDR1 is LNHDA and CDR2 is SQIVND (reference sequence). The V and J ends lost 1 base and 6 bases, in that order; junction bases with no gene match: 3. This CDR3 is built from 14 residues. CDR3 in amino acids: CASSIGREINEQFF. In DNA, the CDR3 is TGTGCCAGTAGTATAGGGCGGGAGATCAATGAGCAGTTCTTC.

This clonotype was found a few times. The chain carries TRBV5-4 and TRBJ1-2; D remains unclear. The CDR3 covers 15 residues. V was trimmed by 1 base and J by 3 bases, leaving 13 bases between them. Germline V gene data show CDR1 as SGHNT and CDR2 as YYREEE (reference sequence). CDR3 residues: CASSLRGPGYYGYTF. In nucleotides, the CDR3 is TGTGCCAGCAGCTTGCGGGGTCCGGGCTACTATGGCTACACCTTC.

The V call is TRBV11-1, the J call TRBJ2-2; 9 bases match TRBD2. This CDR3 is built from 16 residues. Germline trimming cut 1 base from V and 4 bases from J; bases unmatched to any gene: 4. Germline loops: CDR1 SGHAT, CDR2 FQDESV (reference sequence). The CDR3 loop reads CASSLGDSGGTGELFF. Here the CDR3 DNA reads TGTGCCAGCAGCTTAGGGGATAGCGGGGGCACCGGGGAGCTGTTTTTT.

The gene calls are TRBV9 and TRBJ2-7; a possible D gene is TRBD1 (6 bases). The CDR3 has 15 amino acids. Germline values: CDR1 SGDLS, CDR2 YYNGEE. V lost 0 bases and J lost 6, with 16 bases in between. This CDR3 is CASSVVSGAGIEQYF. In DNA, the CDR3 is TGTGCCAGCAGCGTAGTATCAGGGGCCGGGATCGAGCAGTACTTC.

This clonotype was picked up a small number of times. The chain carries TRBV4-2 and TRBJ2-7; D is possibly TRBD1 or TRBD2 (5 bases each). The CDR3 is made up of 15 amino acids. Trimming left V 1 base short and J 3 bases short, with 13 bases between. Germline CDR1 and CDR2: LGHNA and YNFKEQ. DNA of the CDR3: TGTGCCAGCAGCCAAGTTCGGGACGTGAACTACGAGCAGTACTTC. This sequence encodes CASSQVRDVNYEQYF.

This clonotype was counted a single time. This sequence joins TRBV30 and TRBJ1-5; D call uncertain. Germline assignment: CDR1 GTSNPN and CDR2 SVGIG (reference sequence). V shed 2 bases and J shed 0 bases, with 5 bases lying between them. The CDR3 contains 13 residues. The CDR3 loop is CAWSQDSNQPQHF. The CDR3 DNA is TGTGCCTGGAGTCAGGATAGCAATCAGCCCCAGCATTTT.

This clonotype occurred a few times. The chain combines TRBV15 with TRBJ2-1; D is ambiguous. Trimming removed 8 bases at V and 2 bases at J, with 13 bases between. This CDR3 contains 14 residues. Per germline, CDR1 LNHNV and CDR2 YYDKDF (reference sequence). This CDR3 is CATALASAYNEQFF. The CDR3 DNA reads TGTGCCACCGCATTGGCCTCTGCCTACAATGAGCAGTTCTTC. Drawing the rest from reference TRBV15 and TRBJ2-1, the complete variable domain is DAMVIQNPRYQVTQFGKPVTLSCSQTLNHNVMYWYQQKSSQAPKLLFHYYDKDFNNEADTPDNFQSRRPNTSFCFLDIRSPGLGDTAMYLCATALASAYNEQFFGPGTRLTVL.

The chain joins TRBV10-3 to TRBJ1-5; no clear D. Germline CDR1 is ENHRY and CDR2 is SYGVKD. The V and J ends lost 8 bases and 3 bases respectively, with 8 bases between them. The CDR3 is 12 residues long. CDR3 in amino acids: CAISADNQPQHF. CDR3 coding DNA: TGTGCCATCTCGGCAGACAATCAGCCCCAGCATTTT.

The rearrangement uses TRBV24-1 and TRBJ2-3, with D maybe TRBD2 (6 bases). Germline CDR1 and CDR2: KGHDR and SFDVKD. The CDR3 runs 14 residues. V was clipped by 9 bases and J by 4 bases, with 16 bases between them. The CDR3, as DNA: TGTGCCACCGGCGCGGCCGGGAGCGCAGATACGCAGTATTTT. It yields the protein CATGAAGSADTQYF.